The 4 T cell receptor beta chains in this list originate from one sample, sequenced in a study of regulatory T cells in long-lasting Graves disease. The authors built TCR beta libraries using iRepertoire HTBI primers and Arm-PCR of CDR3 regions. TCRdb fed the multiplex PCR reads into MiXCR, producing one record per CDR3 protein. Among more than 350,000 distinct CDR3 sequences listed, about 15% were seen once. The time point here: newly diagnosed GD, antithyroid drugs for less than 3 months. The TCR library was made from RNA that had been extracted from PBMCs in TRIzol. This same sample was also taken into another study, of T cells in Graves' hyperthyroidism and ophthalmopathy.

Sequences were derived from peripheral blood mononuclear cells (PBMCs), sampled at new diagnosis, from a patient treated with antithyroid drugs. The receptors stem from a woman aged 30 to 39 with Graves disease.

Points on this clonotype: This clone may be a read error of a much larger clone one base away. The chain recombines TRBV10-1 with TRBJ2-7; TRBD2 might be the D (5 bases). V dropped 0 bases and J dropped 2 bases, with 11 bases sitting between them. Germline V lookup: CDR1 WNHNN, CDR2 SYGVQD (reference sequence). CDR3 length: 15 residues. The CDR3 sequence is CASSESRYGAYEQYF. DNA of the CDR3: TGCGCCAGCAGTGAGTCCCGCTACGGGGCCTACGAGCAGTACTTC.

This clonotype has only a few counts. The chain couples TRBV6-1 to TRBJ2-5, with a weak D call TRBD1 (5 bases). V was trimmed by 4 bases and J by 7 bases, leaving 7 bases between them. The length of the CDR3 is 11 residues. CDR1 and CDR2 from the germline V gene are MNHNS and SASEGT. As DNA, the CDR3 is TGTGCCAGCAGTGTTCAGGGGACCCAGTACTTC. It specifies CASSVQGTQYF.

The chain uses TRBV20-1 and TRBJ2-5; 10 bases agree with TRBD1. CDR3 length: 15 residues. The ends lost 0 bases at V and 5 bases at J; junction bases unmatched: 6. CDR1 DFQATT and CDR2 SNEGSKA come from the germline V gene (reference sequence). The CDR3 DNA reads as TGCAGTGCTAGAGACCCGACAGGGGGCTTGGAGACCCAGTACTTC. This encodes CSARDPTGGLETQYF.

At least ten counts were recorded for this clonotype. This sequence joins TRBV2 and TRBJ1-5, with unresolved D. Germline V gene sequence: CDR1 SNHLY, CDR2 FYNNEI. The CDR3 is 16 amino acids. With 6 bases removed from V and 6 bases from J, the gap between germline ends came to 21 bases. CDR3 amino acids: CASRPTRRIGFQPQHF. The CDR3 nucleotides read TGTGCCAGCAGGCCCACACGGCGGATAGGGTTTCAGCCCCAGCATTTT.